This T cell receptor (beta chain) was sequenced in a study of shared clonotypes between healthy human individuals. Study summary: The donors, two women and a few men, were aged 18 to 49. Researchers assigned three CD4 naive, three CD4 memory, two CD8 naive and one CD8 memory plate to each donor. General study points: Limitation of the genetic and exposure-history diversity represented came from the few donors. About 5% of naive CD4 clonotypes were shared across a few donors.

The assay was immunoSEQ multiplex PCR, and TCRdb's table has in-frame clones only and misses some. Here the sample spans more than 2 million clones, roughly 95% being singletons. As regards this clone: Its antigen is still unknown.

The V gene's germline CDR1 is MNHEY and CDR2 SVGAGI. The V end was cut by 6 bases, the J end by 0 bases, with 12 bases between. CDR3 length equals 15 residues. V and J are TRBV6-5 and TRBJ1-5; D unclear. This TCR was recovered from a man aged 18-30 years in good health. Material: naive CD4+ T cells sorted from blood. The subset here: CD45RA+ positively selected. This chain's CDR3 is CASRTNVDSNQPQHF. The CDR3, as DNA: TGTGCCAGCAGGACTAACGTGGATAGCAATCAGCCCCAGCATTTT.